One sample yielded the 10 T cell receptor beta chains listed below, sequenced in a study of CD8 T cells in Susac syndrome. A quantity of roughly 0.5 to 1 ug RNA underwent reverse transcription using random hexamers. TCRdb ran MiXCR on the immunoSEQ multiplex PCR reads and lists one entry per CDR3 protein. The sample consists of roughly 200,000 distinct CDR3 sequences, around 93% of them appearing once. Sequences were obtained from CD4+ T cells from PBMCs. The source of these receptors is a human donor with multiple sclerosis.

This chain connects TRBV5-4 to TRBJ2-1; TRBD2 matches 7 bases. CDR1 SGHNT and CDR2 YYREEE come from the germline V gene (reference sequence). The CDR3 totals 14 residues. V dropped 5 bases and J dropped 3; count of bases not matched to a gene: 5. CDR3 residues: CASRTTSSYNEQFF. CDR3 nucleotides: TGTGCCAGCAGGACGACTAGCAGCTACAATGAGCAGTTCTTC.

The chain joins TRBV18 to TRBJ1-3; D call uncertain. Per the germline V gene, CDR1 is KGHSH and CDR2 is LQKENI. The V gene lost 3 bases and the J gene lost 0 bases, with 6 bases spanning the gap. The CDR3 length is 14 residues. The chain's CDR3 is CASSPVYSGNTIYF. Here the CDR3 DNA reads TGTGCCAGCTCACCCGTGTACTCTGGAAACACCATATATTTT. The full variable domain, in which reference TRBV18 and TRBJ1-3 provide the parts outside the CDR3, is NAGVMQNPRHLVRRRGQEARLRCSPMKGHSHVYWYRQLPEEGLKFMVYLQKENIIDESGMPKERFSAEFPKEGPSILRIQQVVRGDSAAYFCASSPVYSGNTIYFGEGSWLTVV.

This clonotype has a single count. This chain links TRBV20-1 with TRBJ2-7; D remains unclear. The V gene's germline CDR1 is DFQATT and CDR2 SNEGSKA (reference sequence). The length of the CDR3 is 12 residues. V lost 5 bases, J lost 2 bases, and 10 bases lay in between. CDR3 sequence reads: CSAAEHPYEQYV. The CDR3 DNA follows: TGCAGTGCTGCTGAACATCCCTACGAGCAGTACGTC.

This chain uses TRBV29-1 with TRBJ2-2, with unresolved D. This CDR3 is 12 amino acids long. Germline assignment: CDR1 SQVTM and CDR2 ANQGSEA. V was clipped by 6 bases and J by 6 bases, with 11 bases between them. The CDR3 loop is CSVGRWSGELFF. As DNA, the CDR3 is TGCAGCGTGGGTAGGTGGTCCGGGGAGCTGTTTTTT.

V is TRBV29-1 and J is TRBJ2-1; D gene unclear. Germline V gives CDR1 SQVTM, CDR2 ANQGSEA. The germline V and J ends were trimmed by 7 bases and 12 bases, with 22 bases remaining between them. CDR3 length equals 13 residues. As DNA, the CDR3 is TGCAGCGCCCCCCGGGCTTTAAATGAGCGGCAGTTCTTC. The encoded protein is CSAPRALNERQFF.

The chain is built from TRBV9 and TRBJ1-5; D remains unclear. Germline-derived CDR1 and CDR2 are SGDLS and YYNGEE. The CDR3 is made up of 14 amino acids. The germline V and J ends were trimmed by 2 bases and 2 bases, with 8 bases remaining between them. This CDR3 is CASSVGVGNQPQHF. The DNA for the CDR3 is TGTGCCAGCAGCGTGGGTGTGGGCAATCAGCCCCAGCATTTT. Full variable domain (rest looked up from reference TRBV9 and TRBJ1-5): DSGVTQTPKHLITATGQRVTLRCSPRSGDLSVYWYQQSLDQGLQFLIQYYNGEERAKGNILERFSAQQFPDLHSELNLSSLELGDSALYFCASSVGVGNQPQHFGDGTRLSIL.

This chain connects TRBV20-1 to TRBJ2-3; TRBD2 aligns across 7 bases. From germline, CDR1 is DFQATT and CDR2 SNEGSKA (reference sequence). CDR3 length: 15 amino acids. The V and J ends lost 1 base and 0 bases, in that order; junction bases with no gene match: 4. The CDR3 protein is CSARASSGSTDTQYF. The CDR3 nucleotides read TGCAGTGCTAGAGCCTCTAGCGGAAGCACAGATACGCAGTATTTT.

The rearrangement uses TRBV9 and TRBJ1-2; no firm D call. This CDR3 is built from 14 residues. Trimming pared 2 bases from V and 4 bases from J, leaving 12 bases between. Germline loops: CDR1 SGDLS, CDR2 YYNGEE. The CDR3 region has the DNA TGTGCCAGCAGCGTGGACCATGAGGGCTATGGCTACACCTTC. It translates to CASSVDHEGYGYTF.

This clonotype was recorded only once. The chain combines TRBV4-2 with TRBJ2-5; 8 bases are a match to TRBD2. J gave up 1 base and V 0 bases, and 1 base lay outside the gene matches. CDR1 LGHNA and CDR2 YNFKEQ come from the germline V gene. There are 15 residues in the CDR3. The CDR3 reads CASSQEGLVQETQYF. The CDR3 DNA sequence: TGTGCCAGCAGCCAAGAGGGACTAGTCCAAGAGACCCAGTACTTC.

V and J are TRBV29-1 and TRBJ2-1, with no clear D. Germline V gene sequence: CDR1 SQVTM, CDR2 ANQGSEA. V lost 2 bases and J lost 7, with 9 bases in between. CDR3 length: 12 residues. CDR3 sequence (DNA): TGCAGCGTTGAAAATGTCTTTAATGAGCAGTTCTTC. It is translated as CSVENVFNEQFF.